Sequencing of this T cell receptor beta chain was carried out in a study of blood T cell repertoires in COVID-19 (dated by TCRdb to 2020 to 2022). At the level of the whole study: Collaborator samples came from the United States, Italy and Spain and covered acute and convalescent phases of COVID-19. The material from the prospective study consisted of cDNA or gDNA derived from T cells, B-cell-depleted T cells, or PBMCs. Deeply sampled blood TCRbeta repertoires from subjects exposed to, actively infected with, or recovered from COVID-19 were included in the dataset. The repertoires were released in a freely available public database meant as a resource for research on the immune response to SARS-CoV-2. Samples came from the ongoing ImmuneRACE study (first 160 participants) plus 1,254 subjects from 6 global collaborators. Nearly every sample came with metadata listing a de-identified subject ID, COVID-19 status, age in years and sex. Where HLA class I and class II types were available, the types were taken from metadata supplied by the sample provider, not from assay-based typing. Overall results and qualifications from the work: The quantity of clinical and demographic metadata differed by source and by participant and was supplied without curation.

Collaborating institutions collected whole blood in K2EDTA tubes following their own protocols. Collaborator samples were shipped for TCRbeta analysis as frozen whole blood, isolated PBMCs, or DNA extracted from either sample type. TCRbeta CDR3 regions were amplified from genomic DNA by means of the immunoSEQ Assay, a bias-controlled multiplex PCR. The paper's processing steps were these. The number of nucleated cells in each sample was estimated by amplification of reference gene primers within the assay. Sequence reads were collapsed and filtered to measure the absolute abundance of every unique TCRbeta CDR3 rearrangement. Productive Simpson clonality was computed per sample as the square root of Simpson's diversity index over productive rearrangements. Here the immuneACCESS table is served through TCRdb, limited to in-frame sequences with V and J called. Missing clones are a known gap in these copies; in checked studies unresolved V genes cover under half, and the rest lacks a known reason. V and J calls and clone size are those listed in that table; D and trimming were worked out from the DNA. This sample has 180,000 or so clones in its table, and approximately 85% of those were observed once. The leading ten clones occupy 9.8% of the sample.

Trimming takes 4 bases from V and 5 bases from J, and the germline ends sit 9 bases apart. CDR1 and CDR2 (SGDLS, YYNGEE) derive from the germline V gene. The CDR3, from cysteine to phenylalanine, totals 13 residues. Only the CDR3 portion is preserved as DNA: 39 bases, with reading frame beginning at the first base. With regard to this clone: The clone's antigen remains unknown. Base quality data are lacking; no much larger clone is found one base away.

Sequenced: peripheral blood. The source is a woman of 80 years or more with acute or convalescent COVID-19. This receptor chain uses TRBV9 and TRBJ2-2, with a tentative D gene TRBD1 over 6 matching bases. CDR3 protein: CASSPQGTGELFF. In nucleotides, the sequence is TGTGCCAGCAGCCCCCAGGGGACCGGGGAGCTGTTTTTT.